The clone carrying this TCR beta chain was counted a single time. Its target is unknown. With a much larger clone just one base away, this may be a read error. The data are from a study of blood T cells in healthy people across ages. Study-wide results and caveats: Compared with aged donors, long-lived donors showed fewer expanded clones, suggesting selection. Total diversity from one million sequenced T cells was likely underestimated.

The authors ran a second PCR of about 7 to 11 cycles using a sample-barcoded 5' primer and a J-beta primer mix. TCRdb analysed the 5' RACE reads with MiXCR anew, one entry per CDR3 protein. Among about 1.6 million distinct CDR3 sequences listed, almost 35% were seen once. The receptor's source is a woman aged 30 to 39 in good health. Source material: blood.

The DNA of the CDR3 is TGCAGCGTTGAAAGCGGGATTGAGCAGTACTTC. It yields the protein CSVESGIEQYF. The V gene is TRBV29-1, the J gene TRBJ2-7; 7 nucleotides line up with TRBD2. Germline V gives CDR1 SQVTM, CDR2 ANQGSEA. This CDR3 region has 11 residues. After removal of 2 bases from V and 7 bases from J, the junction contained 2 bases not matched to a gene.